This T cell receptor (beta chain) originates from a study of sequential checkpoint blockade in melanoma. CDR1 is MNHEY, CDR2 SVGAGI, per germline. Trimming removed 0 bases from V and 3 bases from J; junction bases left unmatched: 3. The length of the CDR3 is 15 residues. This clone was detected only once. Some clones are missing from TCRdb's copy, which holds only in-frame ones; the method was immunoSEQ multiplex PCR. Seen here are fewer than 35,000 clones, around nine tenths observed once, and the top ten hold roughly 23%. Treatment described: randomized to nivolumab then ipilimumab (arm A) or the reverse (arm B).

This chain links TRBV6-5 with TRBJ2-7; 9 bases fit TRBD1. This material consisted of CD8+ T cells sorted from blood (inferred from file names), taken from a patient given nivolumab and ipilimumab in sequence. The origin of this receptor is a human donor with melanoma. The CDR3 sequence is CASSYSRTGVYEQYF. The CDR3 DNA reads TGTGCCAGCAGTTACTCGAGGACAGGGGTCTACGAGCAGTACTTC.